The next 24 T cell receptor beta chains were all read from a single sample in a study of blood T cells in healthy people across ages. A second PCR, run for roughly 7 to 12 cycles, used a sample-barcoded 5' primer plus a J-beta primer mix. TCRdb analysed the 5' RACE reads with MiXCR anew, one entry per CDR3 protein. The sample has 600,000 or so distinct CDR3 sequences, approximately 30% seen once; the top ten hold 15% to 18%. The specimen was blood. Receptors were obtained from a woman older than 75 in good health.

Of note for this clonotype: A clone one base away is much larger, so this may be a read error. The chain is built from TRBV7-9 and TRBJ1-1; 9 bases are a match to TRBD1. The germline V gene has CDR1 SEHNR and CDR2 FQNEAQ (reference sequence). The CDR3 loop spans 14 amino acids. CDR3 nucleotides: TGTGCCAGCAGTCCGGGACAGGGCGGAACTGAAGCTTTATTT. Its protein is CASSPGQGGTEALF. Full variable domain (remainder filled in from reference TRBV7-9 and TRBJ1-1): DTGVSQNPRHKITKRGQNVTFRCDPISEHNRLYWYRQTLGQGPEFLTYFQNEAQLEKSRLLSDRFSAERPKGSFSTLEIQRTEQGDSAMYLCASSPGQGGTEALFGQGTRLTVV.

The table lists this clonotype with many counts. The J gene is TRBJ2-1, the V gene TRBV6-1; 11 bases line up with TRBD2. Per the germline V gene, CDR1 is MNHNS and CDR2 is SASEGT. With 2 bases clipped from V and 8 bases from J, the junction kept 11 bases outside the gene matches. The CDR3 loop spans 17 amino acids. The CDR3 DNA reads TGTGCCAGCAGTGAATTAGTAGCGGGGGGGGGTAAAGATGAGCAGTTCTTC. Translating it yields CASSELVAGGGKDEQFF.

The rearrangement links TRBV7-3 to TRBJ2-3; 9 nucleotides agree with TRBD2. The junction had 11 bases not matched to a gene; V was cut back by 5 bases and J by 2 bases. CDR3 length: 17 amino acids. Germline-derived CDR1 and CDR2 are SGHTA and FQGTGA. The CDR3: CASSHFSSGAPTDTQYF. CDR3 DNA: TGTGCCAGCAGCCATTTTTCTAGCGGGGCCCCCACAGATACGCAGTATTTT.

The V gene is TRBV12-5, the J gene TRBJ2-5, with D unresolved. CDR1 and CDR2 (germline): LGHNT, FRNRAP. Trimming took 2 bases from V and 11 from J, leaving 18 bases between them. CDR3 length: 14 residues. In nucleotides, the CDR3 is TGTGCTAGTGGTTTGTCGGGCATCCGGGTAGAGCAGTACTTC. This sequence encodes CASGLSGIRVEQYF.

The chain joins TRBV7-2 to TRBJ2-3; 9 bases agree with TRBD2. CDR3 size: 17 residues. Germline V gene lookup returns CDR1 SGHTA and CDR2 FQGNSA. With 0 bases clipped from V and 3 bases from J, the junction kept 7 bases outside the gene matches. This CDR3 reads CASSLASGLARTDTQYF. The DNA of the CDR3 is TGTGCCAGCAGCTTAGCTTCGGGACTAGCAAGGACAGATACGCAGTATTTT.

This clonotype appeared a few times. A junction boundary mismatches the germline segment, possibly from a read error. The rearrangement uses TRBV12-3 or TRBV12-4 and TRBJ2-5, with D unclear. The CDR3 runs 12 residues. This CDR3 reads CAGSSEQETQYF. In DNA form, the CDR3 reads TGTGCCGGCAGTTCTGAACAAGAGACCCAGTACTTC.

This clonotype was recorded only once. This rearrangement joins TRBV12-3 or TRBV12-4 to TRBJ2-3, with 7 positions matching TRBD2. Trimming at V came to 7 bases and at J to 3 bases, leaving 4 bases not matched to a gene. This CDR3 has 13 residues. CDR3 DNA sequence: TGTGCCAGCAACTCGGGGGGAACAGATACGCAGTATTTT. Amino acids: CASNSGGTDTQYF.

Remarks on this clonotype: The junction departs from the called germline gene at one end, perhaps through a read error. The chain has TRBV5-1 and TRBJ1-4, with TRBD1 identical over 11 bases. There are 14 residues in the CDR3. The V gene's germline CDR1 is SGHRS and CDR2 YFSETQ. CDR3: CASSSGQGGEKRFF. The CDR3 DNA follows: TGCGCCAGCAGCTCGGGACAGGGGGGTGAAAAACGGTTTTTT.

The chain couples TRBV6-6 to TRBJ2-7; the match to TRBD1 covers 7 bases. The ends lost 0 bases at V and 7 bases at J; junction bases unmatched: 6. The CDR3 length is 14 residues. The germline V gene encodes CDR1 MNHNY and CDR2 SVGAGI (reference sequence). In DNA, the CDR3 is TGTGCCAGCAGTTACTCCGGGACAGACAATGAGCAGTACTTC. Amino acids: CASSYSGTDNEQYF.

This chain joins TRBV6-6 and TRBJ2-5, with TRBD2 matching 9 bases. The CDR3 runs 17 residues. V was pared by 3 bases and J by 13 bases, with 21 bases of the junction left unmatched. CDR1 and CDR2 (germline): MNHNY, SVGAGI (reference sequence). CDR3 residues: CASSYFPTSGLYNERYF. CDR3 sequence (DNA): TGTGCCAGCAGTTATTTCCCGACTAGCGGTCTATACAATGAGCGGTACTTC.

At least ten counts were recorded for this clonotype. The genes are TRBV5-1 and TRBJ2-5; the match to TRBD2 covers 8 bases. From germline, CDR1 is SGHRS and CDR2 YFSETQ. The length of the CDR3 is 13 residues. V dropped 5 bases and J dropped 6; count of bases not matched to a gene: 6. The CDR3 nucleotides are TGCGCCAGCAGTACCCGGGGGGGCCAGACCCAGTACTTC. Protein product: CASSTRGGQTQYF.

In regard to this clonotype: A much larger clone sits a single nucleotide away, making a read error possible. The chain carries TRBV5-1 and TRBJ1-2; D remains unclear. Germline V lookup: CDR1 SGHRS, CDR2 YFSETQ. CDR3 size: 15 residues. CDR3 protein: CASSLSGRPAGGCTF. CDR3 sequence (DNA): TGCGCCAGCAGCTTGTCGGGCAGGCCGGCAGGAGGCTGCACCTTC. Based on the CDR3 plus reference TRBV5-1 and TRBJ1-2, the full variable domain is KAGVTQTPRYLIKTRGQQVTLSCSPISGHRSVSWYQQTPGQGLQFLFEYFSETQRNKGNFPGRFSGRQFSNSRSEMNVSTLELGDSALYLCASSLSGRPAGGCTFGSGTRLTVV.

The chain combines TRBV5-1 with TRBJ1-6; no clear D. Between the trimmed V and J ends, which lost 0 bases and 10 bases, there was a span of 20 bases. The germline gives CDR1 SGHRS, CDR2 YFSETQ. CDR3 length: 17 residues. In DNA, the CDR3 is TGCGCCAGCAGCTTGGCCTCCGGCTTCCAGGCGGGATCACCCCTCCACTTT. This gives the protein CASSLASGFQAGSPLHF. Filled out from reference TRBV5-1 and TRBJ1-6, the complete variable domain reads KAGVTQTPRYLIKTRGQQVTLSCSPISGHRSVSWYQQTPGQGLQFLFEYFSETQRNKGNFPGRFSGRQFSNSRSEMNVSTLELGDSALYLCASSLASGFQAGSPLHFGNGTRLTVT.

Concerning this clonotype: This may arise from a read error, as a much more abundant clone is one base away. The J gene is TRBJ2-7, the V gene TRBV24-1; 7 bases align to TRBD1. Germline V gene data show CDR1 as KGHDR and CDR2 as SFDVKD. The CDR3 is 15 residues long. V lost 5 bases, J lost 7 bases, and 13 bases stayed unmatched. The CDR3 is CATSADRVRGDEQYF. The CDR3 nucleotides read TGTGCCACCAGTGCAGACAGGGTGAGAGGAGATGAGCAGTACTTC.

This clonotype was seen once. This chain uses TRBV5-1 with TRBJ1-3, with D unclear. CDR1 and CDR2 from the germline V gene are SGHRS and YFSETQ. The CDR3 sequence is 17 residues long. Deletions cut 2 bases from V and 0 bases from J, with 15 bases between. This CDR3 is CASSFRPGQPSGNTIYF. In DNA, the CDR3 is TGCGCCAGCAGCTTCCGGCCCGGGCAGCCCTCTGGAAACACCATATATTTT.

The table lists this clonotype with a few counts. This may come from a read error, since a much larger clone is one base off. The rearrangement uses TRBV10-3 and TRBJ1-2; D not resolved. The CDR3 consists of 13 residues. CDR1 ENHRY and CDR2 SYGVKD come from the germline V gene. With 6 bases removed from V and 2 bases from J, the gap between germline ends came to 10 bases. CDR3 bases: TGTGCCATCAGGGAGATGGGGAACTATGGCTACACCTTC. Its translation is CAIREMGNYGYTF.

This clonotype was seen ten or more times. This chain connects TRBV20-1 to TRBJ2-3; the match to TRBD2 covers 7 bases. Germline loops: CDR1 DFQATT, CDR2 SNEGSKA (reference sequence). V gave up 6 bases and J gave up 2 bases; unmatched junction bases: 14. The CDR3 spans 16 residues. CDR3 DNA: TGCAGTGCCACCCCGTTAGGCGGGGGAGCCACAGATACGCAGTATTTT. Translated: CSATPLGGGATDTQYF.

This rearrangement joins TRBV27 to TRBJ2-2, with a tentative D call TRBD2 (5 bases). Germline lookup yields CDR1 MNHEY and CDR2 SMNVEV (reference sequence). There are 16 residues in the CDR3. V lost 4 bases, J lost 6 bases, and 18 bases lay in between. CDR3 protein: CASSSPTGRAAGELFF. DNA for the CDR3: TGTGCCAGCAGTTCCCCAACCGGGCGGGCGGCCGGGGAGCTGTTTTTT.

In its sample, this clonotype was seen a few times. This chain links TRBV4-1 with TRBJ2-5, with 9 bases matching TRBD2. Per germline, CDR1 MGHRA and CDR2 YSYEKL. The CDR3 totals 16 residues. The J segment lost 3 bases and the V segment lost 4 bases, leaving 9 bases of the junction unmatched. The CDR3 nucleotides read TGCGCCAGCAGCCTTTCTAGCGGGGCTCCCGAAGAGACCCAGTACTTC. This gives the protein CASSLSSGAPEETQYF.

Regarding this clonotype: A much larger clone lies one base from this, so it may be a read error. The chain employs TRBV20-1 and TRBJ2-7; D gene ambiguous. V was clipped by 8 bases and J by 3 bases, with 17 bases between them. The CDR3 extends over 13 amino acids. Germline CDR1 DFQATT, CDR2 SNEGSKA (reference sequence). CDR3 sequence: CSTSETLNYEQYF. The CDR3 DNA sequence: TGCAGTACCTCCGAGACACTGAACTACGAGCAGTACTTC.

This clonotype has only one observation. The V gene is TRBV25-1, the J gene TRBJ2-1, with no clear D. The CDR3 runs to 11 residues. CDR1 and CDR2 (germline): MGHDK, SYGVNS. Trimming removed 4 bases from V and 8 bases from J, with 6 bases in between. The CDR3 loop is CASSGGHEQFF. The CDR3 bases are TGTGCCAGCAGTGGAGGTCATGAGCAGTTCTTC.

This chain uses TRBV19 with TRBJ2-7; D possibly corresponds to TRBD2 (6 bases). The closer fit of TRBJ2-5 to the DNA end suggests the J call may be wrong. The CDR3 totals 13 residues. Germline CDR1 reads LNHDA; CDR2 reads SQIVND (reference sequence). The CDR3 protein is CASSNGSRKTQYF. The CDR3 bases are TGTGCCAGTAGTAACGGGAGTCGGAAGACCCAGTACTTC.

This clonotype came up many times. This chain joins TRBV7-9 and TRBJ2-5; D perhaps matches TRBD1 (5 bases). The CDR3 runs 16 residues. V lost 4 bases and J 4 bases, leaving 19 bases between the germline ends. Germline values: CDR1 SEHNR, CDR2 FQNEAQ (reference sequence). The CDR3 loop is CASSSQGKRLGETQYF. DNA of the CDR3: TGTGCCAGCAGCTCTCAGGGAAAGAGGCTGGGAGAGACCCAGTACTTC. The full variable domain, its missing parts supplied by reference TRBV7-9 and TRBJ2-5, is DTGVSQNPRHKITKRGQNVTFRCDPISEHNRLYWYRQTLGQGPEFLTYFQNEAQLEKSRLLSDRFSAERPKGSFSTLEIQRTEQGDSAMYLCASSSQGKRLGETQYFGPGTRLLVL.

This clonotype has a count of ten or more. This chain joins TRBV20-1 and TRBJ2-5; 12 bases match TRBD2. The trim removed 6 bases at V and 4 bases at J, leaving 9 bases unmatched. The CDR3 has 15 amino acids. CDR1 and CDR2 (germline): DFQATT, SNEGSKA (reference sequence). The CDR3 loop is CSAIGLAGNLETQYF. CDR3 DNA sequence: TGCAGTGCCATCGGACTAGCGGGGAATCTAGAGACCCAGTACTTC.